Presented here are 8 T cell receptor beta chains from one specimen sequenced in a study of blood T cell repertoires in COVID-19. Produced via immunoSEQ multiplex PCR; TCRdb's table is partial and in-frame only. The repertoire holds 220,000 or so clones, with about 86% as singletons. Source material: peripheral blood. These receptors came from a woman in her fifties or sixties with COVID-19, enrolled during active disease.

The chain employs TRBV6-6 and TRBJ2-7; D is uncertain. V dropped 5 bases and J dropped 0 bases, with 8 bases sitting between them. The germline CDR1 and CDR2 sequences are MNHNY and SVGAGI (reference sequence). The CDR3 has 13 amino acids. The CDR3: CASSPGNSYEQYF. Written as DNA, the CDR3 is TGTGCCAGCAGTCCGGGTAACTCCTACGAGCAGTACTTC.

There are a few counts of this clone. The chain couples TRBV3-1 (or the pseudogene TRBV3-2) to TRBJ2-1; TRBD2 might be the D (5 bases). The V gene lost 5 bases and the J gene lost 9 bases, with 14 bases spanning the gap. This CDR3 spans 13 amino acids. Per germline, CDR1 LGHDT and CDR2 YNNKEL (reference sequence). The CDR3 is CASSAGLATEQFF. The CDR3 bases are TGTGCCAGCAGCGCCGGTCTAGCCACTGAGCAGTTCTTC.

This chain joins TRBV27 and TRBJ2-3; D might be TRBD2 (7 bases). V dropped 5 bases and J dropped 3 bases, with 18 bases sitting between them. Germline V gene lookup returns CDR1 MNHEY and CDR2 SMNVEV (reference sequence). The CDR3 extends over 16 amino acids. In DNA, the CDR3 is TGTGCCAGCAGTAACCTCGGGGGGCCCGGGACAGATACGCAGTATTTT. Residues: CASSNLGGPGTDTQYF.

This chain connects TRBV5-1 to TRBJ2-5; the D gene is possibly TRBD1 (7 bases). This CDR3 is 15 amino acids long. Germline CDR1 and CDR2: SGHRS and YFSETQ. The V end lost 0 bases, the J end lost 0 bases, and 9 bases lay between the germline ends. The CDR3: CASSLGGTDQETQYF. In nucleotides, the CDR3 is TGCGCCAGCAGCTTGGGCGGGACAGACCAAGAGACCCAGTACTTC. Combining the CDR3 with reference TRBV5-1 and TRBJ2-5 gives the whole variable domain KAGVTQTPRYLIKTRGQQVTLSCSPISGHRSVSWYQQTPGQGLQFLFEYFSETQRNKGNFPGRFSGRQFSNSRSEMNVSTLELGDSALYLCASSLGGTDQETQYFGPGTRLLVL.

The V and J genes are TRBV14 and TRBJ1-2; D uncertain. CDR3 length: 13 amino acids. Germline lookup yields CDR1 SGHDN and CDR2 FVKESK. Between the trimmed V and J ends, which lost 2 bases and 4 bases, there was a span of 8 bases. In DNA, the CDR3 is TGTGCCAGCAGCCAATCGGGTCTCTATGGCTACACCTTC. Amino acids: CASSQSGLYGYTF.

The sample holds a few counts of this clone. The rearrangement uses TRBV3-1 (or the pseudogene TRBV3-2) and TRBJ1-6, with D possibly being TRBD1 (5 bases). From germline, CDR1 is LGHDT and CDR2 YNNKEL (reference sequence). Deletions cut 0 bases from V and 11 bases from J, with 8 bases between. This CDR3 has 13 residues. The DNA of the CDR3 is TGTGCCAGCAGCCAAGACCGGACAACACCCCTCCACTTT. Amino acids: CASSQDRTTPLHF.

The chain links TRBV2 to TRBJ1-2; 7 nucleotides line up with TRBD1. The CDR3 consists of 12 residues. The junction had 8 bases not matched to a gene; V was cut back by 5 bases and J by 11 bases. Per germline, CDR1 SNHLY and CDR2 FYNNEI. The CDR3 DNA sequence: TGTGCCAGCAGTCCCGACAGGGTGGATTACACCTTC. Amino acid sequence: CASSPDRVDYTF.

The rearrangement uses TRBV5-1 and TRBJ2-2; D remains unclear. The V gene's germline CDR1 is SGHRS and CDR2 YFSETQ. The CDR3 has 15 residues. Trimming pared 4 bases from V and 0 bases from J, leaving 10 bases between. The CDR3 sequence is CASSNPLANTGELFF. For the CDR3, the DNA is TGCGCCAGCAGCAATCCCCTAGCGAACACCGGGGAGCTGTTTTTT.